Listed below are T cell receptor beta chains from one sample, sequenced in a study of T cell responses to AZD1222 COVID-19 vaccine. Measured with immunoSEQ multiplex PCR; TCRdb has only the in-frame clones, and not every one. The profile shows approximately 150,000 clones, about nine tenths of them singletons. Sample: peripheral blood, taken on day 0 of AZD1222 vaccination. The origin of the receptors is an adult in good health. Both conserved end residues are part of each CDR3. D genes are given only for firm matches. Size is stated for part of the rows, as once, few or many counts, or as a class when the clone is expanded.

v_gene,abundance,d_gene,j_gene,CDR3aa,CDR3nt
TRBV3-1/TRBV3-2,.,.,TRBJ2-5,CASSQRDKGETQYF,TGTGCCAGCAGCCAACGGGACAAAGGGGAGACCCAGTACTTC
TRBV3-1/TRBV3-2,once,.,TRBJ2-7,CASSQETPGVGEQYF,TGTGCCAGCAGCCAAGAGACCCCGGGGGTGGGCGAGCAGTACTTC
TRBV9,.,.,TRBJ2-7,CASSGTRGDRATGQYF,TGTGCCAGCAGCGGGACCAGGGGCGACAGAGCAACGGGGCAGTACTTC
TRBV5-5,.,TRBD2,TRBJ2-3,CASSLGWGSGGTTDTQYF,TGTGCCAGCAGCTTGGGGTGGGGTAGCGGGGGGACCACAGATACGCAGTATTTT
TRBV7-2,.,.,TRBJ2-5,CASSFSPGETQYF,TGTGCCAGCAGCTTTAGCCCCGGGGAGACCCAGTACTTC
TRBV24-1,.,TRBD2,TRBJ2-3,CATSDRTSGTDTQYF,TGTGCCACCAGTGACCGCACTAGCGGCACAGATACGCAGTATTTT
TRBV7-3,once,.,TRBJ2-2,CASSLRVGQMNTGELFF,TGTGCCAGCAGCTTAAGGGTCGGGCAGATGAACACCGGGGAGCTGTTTTTT
TRBV5-1,few,TRBD2,TRBJ2-3,CASSLDGGTGSNTQYF,TGCGCCAGCAGCTTGGACGGGGGGACCGGGTCCAATACGCAGTATTTT
TRBV18,.,.,TRBJ2-7,CASSLRDRSYEQYF,TGTGCCAGCTCACTGCGGGACCGCTCCTACGAGCAGTACTTC
TRBV6-5,.,.,TRBJ2-7,CASSYSTGTSEQYF,TGTGCCAGCAGTTACTCGACGGGGACAAGCGAGCAGTACTTC
TRBV12-3/TRBV12-4,.,TRBD1,TRBJ1-2,CASSGGQAKGYTF,TGTGCCAGCAGTGGGGGACAGGCGAAAGGCTACACCTTC
TRBV6-5,.,.,TRBJ2-7,CASSSRRTEDYEQYF,TGTGCCAGCAGTTCGCGTCGGACCGAGGACTACGAGCAGTACTTC
TRBV12-3/TRBV12-4,.,.,TRBJ1-1,CASSFGGFEAFF,TGTGCCAGCAGTTTTGGGGGATTTGAAGCTTTCTTT
TRBV12-3/TRBV12-4,.,.,TRBJ1-5,CASSFAGDQPQHF,TGTGCCAGCAGTTTTGCCGGGGATCAGCCCCAGCATTTT
TRBV18,once,.,TRBJ1-1,CASSPGQNTEAFF,TGTGCCAGCTCACCGGGACAAAACACTGAAGCTTTCTTT
TRBV7-5,.,.,TRBJ1-2,CARGPGDRTGGGYTF,TGTGCCAGAGGGCCCGGGGACCGCACGGGGGGTGGCTACACCTTC
TRBV11-1,.,.,TRBJ1-1,CASSLRKGEAFF,TGTGCCAGCAGCCTGAGAAAGGGTGAAGCTTTCTTT
TRBV5-4,.,TRBD1,TRBJ1-3,CASTKQGELNTIYF,TGTGCCAGCACCAAACAGGGGGAGCTCAACACCATATATTTT
TRBV9,.,.,TRBJ1-1,CASGTEAFF,TGTGCCAGCGGCACTGAAGCTTTCTTT
TRBV12-3/TRBV12-4,.,.,TRBJ2-5,CASSFSGETQYF,TGTGCCAGCAGTTTTTCTGGGGAGACCCAGTACTTC
TRBV30,.,.,TRBJ1-1,CAWRPGTLEAFF,TGTGCCTGGAGACCGGGCACACTTGAAGCTTTCTTT
TRBV2,.,TRBD2,TRBJ2-5,CASSESHRGGRGQETQYF,TGTGCCAGCAGTGAATCACACCGGGGGGGCCGAGGCCAAGAGACCCAGTACTTC
TRBV7-8,.,TRBD2,TRBJ2-1,CASSFSGGAWRNEQFF,TGTGCCAGCAGCTTTAGCGGGGGGGCCTGGCGCAATGAGCAGTTCTTC